Listed below are T cell receptor beta chains from one sample, sequenced in a study of CD8 T cells in Susac syndrome. TCRdb re-derived calls from the immunoSEQ multiplex PCR reads in MiXCR, one entry per CDR3 protein. This sample has roughly 150,000 distinct CDR3 sequences, with around 93% found just once. Sequencing was performed on CD4+ T cells from PBMCs. The origin of the receptors is a human donor in good health. The CDR3 runs from the conserved cysteine through the conserved F or W. The order of the fields is D gene, V gene, J gene, clone size, CDR3 protein, CDR3 DNA. A D gene is named only where the DNA matches it firmly. Size is omitted from some rows. Given values are once, few, many or a class for expanded clones.

d_gene: TRBD1; v_gene: TRBV3-1; j_gene: TRBJ1-1; abundance: .; CDR3aa: CASSQAQGARATEAFF; CDR3nt: TGTGCCAGCAGCCAAGCCCAGGGGGCCAGGGCCACTGAAGCTTTCTTT
d_gene: .; v_gene: TRBV7-2; j_gene: TRBJ2-2; abundance: .; CDR3aa: CASTNSGGDTGELFF; CDR3nt: TGTGCCAGCACTAATAGCGGAGGGGACACCGGGGAGCTGTTTTTT
d_gene: TRBD1; v_gene: TRBV7-3; j_gene: TRBJ2-3; abundance: .; CDR3aa: CASSPSRDRQGDTQYF; CDR3nt: TGTGCCAGCAGCCCAAGCCGGGACAGACAAGGGGATACGCAGTATTTT
d_gene: .; v_gene: TRBV9; j_gene: TRBJ2-1; abundance: .; CDR3aa: CASSVRPNNEQFF; CDR3nt: TGTGCCAGCAGCGTACGGCCAAACAATGAGCAGTTCTTC
d_gene: .; v_gene: TRBV7-8; j_gene: TRBJ1-1; abundance: .; CDR3aa: CASSLVGRSETEAFF; CDR3nt: TGTGCCAGCAGCTTAGTCGGCAGGAGTGAAACTGAAGCTTTCTTT
d_gene: TRBD1; v_gene: TRBV2; j_gene: TRBJ1-1; abundance: .; CDR3aa: CASSEGDRGLRDTEAFF; CDR3nt: TGTGCCAGCAGTGAAGGTGACAGGGGGCTAAGGGACACTGAAGCTTTCTTT
d_gene: .; v_gene: TRBV27; j_gene: TRBJ2-5; abundance: .; CDR3aa: CASRKTGRQETQYF; CDR3nt: TGTGCCAGCAGAAAGACAGGGAGGCAAGAGACCCAGTACTTC
d_gene: .; v_gene: TRBV5-6; j_gene: TRBJ2-2; abundance: .; CDR3aa: CASSLGQITGELFF; CDR3nt: TGTGCCAGCAGCTTGGGGCAGATCACCGGGGAGCTGTTTTTT
d_gene: .; v_gene: TRBV2; j_gene: TRBJ1-1; abundance: few; CDR3aa: CASSAGPNTEAFF; CDR3nt: TGTGCCAGCAGTGCCGGGCCCAACACTGAAGCTTTCTTT
d_gene: TRBD2; v_gene: TRBV3-1; j_gene: TRBJ2-7; abundance: .; CDR3aa: CASSPRGSGAYEQYF; CDR3nt: TGTGCCAGCAGCCCCCGTGGGAGCGGGGCCTACGAGCAGTACTTC
d_gene: .; v_gene: TRBV29-1; j_gene: TRBJ1-1; abundance: once; CDR3aa: CSVGSTSVAFF; CDR3nt: TGCAGCGTTGGTTCTACTTCTGTAGCTTTCTTT
d_gene: TRBD1; v_gene: TRBV5-1; j_gene: TRBJ2-5; abundance: once; CDR3aa: CASSRTGDRSETQYF; CDR3nt: TGCGCCAGCAGCCGGACAGGGGATCGATCAGAGACCCAGTACTTC
d_gene: .; v_gene: TRBV30; j_gene: TRBJ2-2; abundance: .; CDR3aa: CAWSVDDRPNTGELFF; CDR3nt: TGTGCCTGGAGTGTAGACGACAGACCCAACACCGGGGAGCTGTTTTTT
d_gene: .; v_gene: TRBV11-2; j_gene: TRBJ1-1; abundance: .; CDR3aa: CASSLVRGNTEAFF; CDR3nt: TGTGCCAGCAGCTTAGTCAGGGGGAACACTGAAGCTTTCTTT
d_gene: .; v_gene: TRBV20-1; j_gene: TRBJ2-6; abundance: .; CDR3aa: CSASGWGAGANVLTF; CDR3nt: TGCAGTGCTAGCGGATGGGGCGCTGGGGCCAACGTCCTGACTTTC
d_gene: TRBD1; v_gene: TRBV18; j_gene: TRBJ2-7; abundance: .; CDR3aa: CASSLTRDSSYEQYF; CDR3nt: TGTGCCAGCTCACTAACCCGGGACAGCTCCTACGAGCAGTACTTC
d_gene: TRBD2; v_gene: TRBV9; j_gene: TRBJ2-5; abundance: .; CDR3aa: CASSSSSSGGETQYF; CDR3nt: TGTGCCAGCAGCTCGTCGTCTAGCGGGGGTGAGACCCAGTACTTC
d_gene: .; v_gene: TRBV15; j_gene: TRBJ2-5; abundance: .; CDR3aa: CATSSSVTQYF; CDR3nt: TGTGCCACCAGCAGTTCGGTGACCCAGTACTTC